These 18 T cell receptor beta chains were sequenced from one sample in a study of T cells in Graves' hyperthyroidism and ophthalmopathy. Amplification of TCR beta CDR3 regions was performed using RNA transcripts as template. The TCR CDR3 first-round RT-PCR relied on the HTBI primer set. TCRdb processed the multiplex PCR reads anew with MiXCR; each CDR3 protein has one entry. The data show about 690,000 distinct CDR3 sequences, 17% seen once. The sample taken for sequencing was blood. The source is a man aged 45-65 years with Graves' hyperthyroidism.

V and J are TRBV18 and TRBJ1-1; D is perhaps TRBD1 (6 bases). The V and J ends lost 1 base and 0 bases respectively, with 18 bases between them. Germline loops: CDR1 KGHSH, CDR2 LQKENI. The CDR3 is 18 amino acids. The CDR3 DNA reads TGTGCCAGCTCACCACAAGGTGGGGGCGTCTGGGTGAACACTGAAGCTTTCTTT. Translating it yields CASSPQGGGVWVNTEAFF.

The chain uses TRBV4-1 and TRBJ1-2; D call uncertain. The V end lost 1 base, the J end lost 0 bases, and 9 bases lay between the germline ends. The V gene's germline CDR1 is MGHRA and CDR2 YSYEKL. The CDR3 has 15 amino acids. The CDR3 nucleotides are TGCGCCAGCAGCCAAGCCCTGACCGCTAACTATGGCTACACCTTC. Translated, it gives CASSQALTANYGYTF.

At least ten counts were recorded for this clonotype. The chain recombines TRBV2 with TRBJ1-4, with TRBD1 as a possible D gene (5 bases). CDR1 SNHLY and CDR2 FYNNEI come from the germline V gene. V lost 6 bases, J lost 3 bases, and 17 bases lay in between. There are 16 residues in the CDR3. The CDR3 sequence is CASRPTGGAANEKLFF. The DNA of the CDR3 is TGTGCCAGCAGACCAACAGGTGGGGCGGCTAATGAAAAACTGTTTTTT.

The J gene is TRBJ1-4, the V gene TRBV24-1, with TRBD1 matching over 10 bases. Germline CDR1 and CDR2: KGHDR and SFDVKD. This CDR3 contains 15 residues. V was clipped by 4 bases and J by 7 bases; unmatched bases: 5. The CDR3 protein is CATSDWTGGIEKLFF. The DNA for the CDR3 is TGTGCCACCAGTGACTGGACAGGGGGTATTGAAAAACTGTTTTTT.

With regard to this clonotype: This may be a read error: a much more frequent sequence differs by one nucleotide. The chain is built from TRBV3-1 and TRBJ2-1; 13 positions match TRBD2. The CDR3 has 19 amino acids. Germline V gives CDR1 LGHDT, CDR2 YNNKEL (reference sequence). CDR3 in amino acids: CASSETGLAGASVYNEQSF. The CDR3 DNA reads TGTGCCAGCAGCGAAACCGGACTAGCGGGAGCTTCGGTCTACAATGAGCAGTCCTTC.

The CDR3 DNA reads as TGTGCCAGCAGCTTGATGGAAGGCTACACCTTC. Translation gives CASSLMEGYTF. The chain links TRBV5-6 to TRBJ1-2; no definite D call. The germline V gene encodes CDR1 SGHDT and CDR2 YYEEEE. Trimming took 1 base from V and 8 from J, leaving 6 bases between them. The CDR3 sequence is 11 residues long.

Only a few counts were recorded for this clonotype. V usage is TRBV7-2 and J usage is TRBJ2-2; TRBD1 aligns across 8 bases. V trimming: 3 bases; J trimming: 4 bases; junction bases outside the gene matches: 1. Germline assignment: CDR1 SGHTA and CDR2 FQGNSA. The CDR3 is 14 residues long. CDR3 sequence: CASSFDRGTGELFF. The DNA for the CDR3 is TGTGCCAGCAGCTTCGACAGGGGCACCGGGGAGCTGTTTTTT.

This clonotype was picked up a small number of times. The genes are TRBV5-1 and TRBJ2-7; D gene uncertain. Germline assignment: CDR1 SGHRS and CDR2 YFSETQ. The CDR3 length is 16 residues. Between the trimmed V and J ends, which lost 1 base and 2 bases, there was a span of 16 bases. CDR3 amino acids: CASSLSPRAATYEQYF. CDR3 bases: TGCGCCAGCAGCTTGTCCCCCCGGGCCGCTACCTACGAGCAGTACTTC.

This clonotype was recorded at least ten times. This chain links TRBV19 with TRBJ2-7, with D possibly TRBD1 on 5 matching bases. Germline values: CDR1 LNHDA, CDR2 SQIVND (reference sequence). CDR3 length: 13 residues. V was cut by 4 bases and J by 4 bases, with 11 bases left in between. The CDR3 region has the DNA TGTGCCAGTAGTAATCAGGGATCGTACGAGCAGTACTTC. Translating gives CASSNQGSYEQYF.

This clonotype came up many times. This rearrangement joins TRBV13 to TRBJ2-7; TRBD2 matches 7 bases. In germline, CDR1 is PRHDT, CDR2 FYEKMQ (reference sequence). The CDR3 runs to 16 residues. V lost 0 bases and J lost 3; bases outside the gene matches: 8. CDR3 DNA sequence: TGTGCCAGCAGCTTAGGGGTCAGCGGGAAAGACTACGAGCAGTACTTC. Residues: CASSLGVSGKDYEQYF.

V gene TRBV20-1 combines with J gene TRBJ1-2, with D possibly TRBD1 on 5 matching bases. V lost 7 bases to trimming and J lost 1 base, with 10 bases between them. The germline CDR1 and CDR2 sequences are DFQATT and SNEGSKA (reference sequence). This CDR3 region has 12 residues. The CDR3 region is CSGVQVNYGYTF. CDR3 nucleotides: TGCAGTGGAGTACAGGTTAACTATGGCTACACCTTC.

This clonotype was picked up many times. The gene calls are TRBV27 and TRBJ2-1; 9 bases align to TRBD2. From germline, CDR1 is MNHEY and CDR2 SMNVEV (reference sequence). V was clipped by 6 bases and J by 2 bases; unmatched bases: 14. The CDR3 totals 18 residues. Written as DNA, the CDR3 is TGTGCCAGCAGCCGCCTCCCTCGGGCTAGCGGGACCTACAATGAGCAGTTCTTC. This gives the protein CASSRLPRASGTYNEQFF.

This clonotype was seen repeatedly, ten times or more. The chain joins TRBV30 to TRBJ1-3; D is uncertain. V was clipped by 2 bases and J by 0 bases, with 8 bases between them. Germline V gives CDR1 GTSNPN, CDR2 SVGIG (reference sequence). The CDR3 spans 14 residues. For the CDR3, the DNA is TGTGCCTGGAGTCAGACGATCTCTGGAAACACCATATATTTT. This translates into CAWSQTISGNTIYF.

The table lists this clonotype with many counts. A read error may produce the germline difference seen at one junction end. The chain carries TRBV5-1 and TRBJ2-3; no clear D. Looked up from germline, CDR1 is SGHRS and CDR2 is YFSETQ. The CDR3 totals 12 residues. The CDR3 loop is CASSLTADTQYF. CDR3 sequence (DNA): TGTGCCAGCAGCTTAACAGCAGATACGCAGTATTTT.

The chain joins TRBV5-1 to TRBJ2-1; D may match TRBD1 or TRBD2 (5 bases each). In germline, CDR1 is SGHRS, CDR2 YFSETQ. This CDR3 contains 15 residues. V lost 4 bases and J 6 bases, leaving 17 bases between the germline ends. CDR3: CASSPKVGTSNEQFF. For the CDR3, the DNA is TGCGCCAGCAGCCCGAAGGTGGGGACCTCCAATGAGCAGTTCTTC.

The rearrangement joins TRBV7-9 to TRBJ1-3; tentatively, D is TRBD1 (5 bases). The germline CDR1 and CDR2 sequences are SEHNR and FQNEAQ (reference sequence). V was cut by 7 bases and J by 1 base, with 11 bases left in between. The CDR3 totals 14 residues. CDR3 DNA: TGTGCCAGCAAGAGAGAGGGGTCTGGAAACACCATATATTTT. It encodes CASKREGSGNTIYF. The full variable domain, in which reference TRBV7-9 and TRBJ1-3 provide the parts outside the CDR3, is DTGVSQNPRHKITKRGQNVTFRCDPISEHNRLYWYRQTLGQGPEFLTYFQNEAQLEKSRLLSDRFSAERPKGSFSTLEIQRTEQGDSAMYLCASKREGSGNTIYFGEGSWLTVV.

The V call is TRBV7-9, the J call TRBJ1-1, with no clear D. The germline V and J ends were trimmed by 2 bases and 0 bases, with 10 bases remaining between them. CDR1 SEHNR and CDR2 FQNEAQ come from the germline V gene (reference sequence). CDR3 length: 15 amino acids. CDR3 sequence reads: CASSLSAAMNTEAFF. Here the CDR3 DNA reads TGTGCCAGCAGCTTATCGGCAGCCATGAACACTGAAGCTTTCTTT.

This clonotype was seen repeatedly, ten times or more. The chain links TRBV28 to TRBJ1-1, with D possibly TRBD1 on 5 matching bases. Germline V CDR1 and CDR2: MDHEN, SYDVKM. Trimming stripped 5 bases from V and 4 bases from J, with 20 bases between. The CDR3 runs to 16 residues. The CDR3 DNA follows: TGTGCCAGCAGTCCGCAATGGTCGGCAGGGAGCACTGAAGCTTTCTTT. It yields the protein CASSPQWSAGSTEAFF.